Listed here are 32 T cell receptor beta chains from one sample, sequenced in a study of graft-versus-host responses after intestinal transplantation. Profiling relied on immunoSEQ multiplex PCR, and the TCRdb table lists in-frame clones only, not all of them. The data contain over 85,000 clones, roughly 95% of them singletons. No cognate antigen is known for these TCRs. The starting material was unstimulated CD8+ T cells sorted from spleen or lymph node cells, obtained before intestinal transplant. The origin of the receptors is a human donor who received an intestinal transplant.

The rearrangement links TRBV7-8 to TRBJ1-2; TRBD1 is a possible D gene (5 bases). V dropped 5 bases and J dropped 7 bases, with 17 bases sitting between them. Germline loops: CDR1 SGHVS, CDR2 FQNEAQ. This CDR3 contains 14 residues. The CDR3 nucleotides read TGTGCCAGCAGCCCCATGCTGGGGGTTACTGGCTACACCTTC. This translates into CASSPMLGVTGYTF.

This clone was seen a single time. The chain links TRBV27 to TRBJ2-7, with 10 bases fitting TRBD2. CDR3 length: 14 residues. J gave up 4 bases and V 6 bases, and 6 bases lay outside the gene matches. CDR1 and CDR2 (germline): MNHEY, SMNVEV (reference sequence). CDR3 sequence: CASSPSGGYYEQYF. The CDR3 bases are TGTGCCAGCAGCCCTAGCGGGGGCTATTACGAGCAGTACTTC.

The gene calls are TRBV28 and TRBJ1-2; D not resolved. Trimming stripped 1 base from V and 5 bases from J, with 11 bases between. The CDR3 has 14 amino acids. The germline V gene encodes CDR1 MDHEN and CDR2 SYDVKM. The chain's CDR3 is CASSLSRVGYGYTF. CDR3 coding DNA: TGTGCCAGCAGTTTATCACGGGTTGGGTATGGCTACACCTTC.

The rearrangement links TRBV2 to TRBJ2-7; no clear D gene. This CDR3 region has 13 residues. V was pared by 8 bases and J by 0 bases, with 11 bases between. CDR1 is SNHLY, CDR2 FYNNEI, per germline. The CDR3 spells CASAPDRSYEQYF. CDR3 in DNA: TGTGCCAGCGCACCCGACCGCTCCTACGAGCAGTACTTC.

This chain links TRBV7-8 with TRBJ2-5; tentatively, D is TRBD1 or TRBD2 (5 bases each). The CDR3 sequence is 13 residues long. CDR1 and CDR2 from the germline V gene are SGHVS and FQNEAQ. With 8 bases removed from V and 5 bases from J, the gap between germline ends came to 15 bases. The CDR3 sequence is CASWFGDEETQYF. The CDR3 DNA is TGTGCCAGCTGGTTCGGGGACGAGGAGACCCAGTACTTC.

This chain uses TRBV27 with TRBJ2-1; 9 bases fit TRBD2. J lost 5 bases, V lost 0 bases, and 5 bases had no gene match. The germline gives CDR1 MNHEY, CDR2 SMNVEV (reference sequence). There are 16 residues in the CDR3. As DNA, the CDR3 is TGTGCCAGCAGTTTATCCCCTAGCGGGATAGACAATGAGCAGTTCTTC. Its protein product is CASSLSPSGIDNEQFF.

The CDR3: CASSVVEGGSYEQYF. In DNA, the CDR3 is TGTGCCAGCAGCGTAGTGGAGGGTGGCTCGTACGAGCAGTACTTC. The chain combines TRBV9 with TRBJ2-7; possibly TRBD2 for D (6 bases). The CDR3 has 15 residues. The V gene lost 0 bases and the J gene lost 4 bases, with 14 bases spanning the gap. Germline V gene sequence: CDR1 SGDLS, CDR2 YYNGEE.

The genes are TRBV7-9 and TRBJ2-1, with D possibly matching TRBD2 (5 bases). This CDR3 has 16 residues. The V end was cut by 5 bases, the J end by 3 bases, with 17 bases between. CDR1 and CDR2 from the germline V gene are SEHNR and FQNEAQ (reference sequence). The CDR3 nucleotides read TGTGCCAGCAGCGACGCTTATTACGGGAACTACAATGAGCAGTTCTTC. As protein: CASSDAYYGNYNEQFF.

The CDR3 bases are TGTGCTAGTGGACCCCATCGGGACAGGGGCTACAATGAGCAGTTCTTC. Its protein product is CASGPHRDRGYNEQFF. The V gene is TRBV12-5, the J gene TRBJ2-1, with 10 bases lining up with TRBD1. Germline-derived CDR1 and CDR2 are LGHNT and FRNRAP. The V and J ends lost 6 bases and 3 bases, in that order; junction bases with no gene match: 8. The CDR3 loop spans 16 amino acids.

This chain uses TRBV13 with TRBJ2-3; D unresolved. The length of the CDR3 is 16 residues. Trimming took off 4 bases at V and 4 bases at J, with 18 bases between the two ends. The germline V gene has CDR1 PRHDT and CDR2 FYEKMQ (reference sequence). The CDR3 loop reads CASSSRLSPTADTQYF. The CDR3 DNA is TGTGCCAGCAGCTCGCGACTGTCCCCTACGGCAGATACGCAGTATTTT.

V usage is TRBV21-1 and J usage is TRBJ2-5; TRBD2 reflects the table's D call only, with no check against the DNA. TRBV21-1 has pseudogene status. This CDR3 has 15 residues. DNA of the CDR3: TGTGCCAGCAGCGTCCCGGGACTAGCATCAGGGACCCAGTACTTC. Amino acid sequence: CASSVPGLASGTQYF.

This clone was recorded once. This CDR3 is CATSRAGTIEETQYF. In DNA, the CDR3 is TGTGCCACCAGCAGAGCCGGGACTATAGAAGAGACCCAGTACTTC. The rearrangement joins TRBV15 to TRBJ2-5, with TRBD2 matching over 7 bases. CDR3 length equals 15 residues. The germline V gene has CDR1 LNHNV and CDR2 YYDKDF (reference sequence). Trimming took 1 base from V and 3 from J; bases not matched to a gene: 5.

This sequence joins TRBV7-3 and TRBJ2-1, with 13 bases fitting TRBD2. The CDR3 totals 15 residues. J lost 6 bases, V lost 5 bases, and 4 bases had no gene match. Germline lookup yields CDR1 SGHTA and CDR2 FQGTGA. The CDR3 loop is CASSPGLAGVNEQFF. The CDR3 DNA sequence: TGTGCCAGCAGCCCTGGACTAGCGGGGGTCAATGAGCAGTTCTTC.

The rearrangement links TRBV27 to TRBJ2-7; weak D call: TRBD1 (6 bases). The CDR3 is 14 residues long. Germline V gene data show CDR1 as MNHEY and CDR2 as SMNVEV (reference sequence). V dropped 3 bases and J dropped 4 bases, with 13 bases sitting between them. The CDR3 spells CASSFGDTRYEQYF. In nucleotides, the CDR3 is TGTGCCAGCAGTTTCGGGGACACCCGATACGAGCAGTACTTC.

The genes are TRBV9 and TRBJ2-1, with TRBD1 matching 7 bases. CDR3 length: 15 amino acids. The V gene's germline CDR1 is SGDLS and CDR2 YYNGEE. The V gene end was trimmed by 2 bases and the J gene end by 4 bases; junction bases not matched to a gene: 6. In nucleotides, the CDR3 is TGTGCCAGCAGCGTTACCGGGACAGCTTACAATGAGCAGTTCTTC. Amino acids: CASSVTGTAYNEQFF.

The chain uses TRBV27 and TRBJ2-1; TRBD1 might be the D (5 bases). Germline CDR1 MNHEY, CDR2 SMNVEV (reference sequence). The CDR3 is made up of 18 amino acids. Trimming took 4 bases from V and 7 from J, leaving 26 bases between them. In DNA, the CDR3 is TGTGCCAGCAGTTATGGCCCCATCCTGGGCAGGGATGAAAATGAGCAGTTCTTC. Translated, it gives CASSYGPILGRDENEQFF.

The genes are TRBV4-1 and TRBJ1-2; 7 bases are a match to TRBD1. CDR3 length equals 14 residues. Germline loops: CDR1 MGHRA, CDR2 YSYEKL. The V gene end was trimmed by 5 bases and the J gene end by 2 bases; junction bases not matched to a gene: 5. The chain's CDR3 is CASSYIRGNYGYTF. Here the CDR3 DNA reads TGCGCCAGCAGCTACATCAGGGGGAACTATGGCTACACCTTC.

The chain is built from TRBV27 and TRBJ2-2; perhaps TRBD2 as D (6 bases). V lost 3 bases to trimming and J lost 2 bases, with 7 bases between them. The CDR3 totals 14 residues. Germline V gene sequence: CDR1 MNHEY, CDR2 SMNVEV (reference sequence). CDR3 DNA sequence: TGTGCCAGCAGTTTGGACTATAACACCGGGGAGCTGTTTTTT. This translates into CASSLDYNTGELFF.

The chain uses TRBV29-1 and TRBJ2-7, with 10 nucleotides matching TRBD2. The germline gives CDR1 SQVTM, CDR2 ANQGSEA. J lost 4 bases, V lost 2 bases, and 8 bases had no gene match. The CDR3 loop spans 15 amino acids. The DNA for the CDR3 is TGCAGCGTTGAAAGCCTAGCGGGAGTTGGGTACGAGCAGTACTTC. This codes for CSVESLAGVGYEQYF.

The J gene is TRBJ2-3, the V gene TRBV9; the D gene is possibly TRBD2 (6 bases). The CDR3 extends over 15 amino acids. V lost 0 bases to trimming and J lost 3 bases, with 11 bases between them. Germline CDR1 is SGDLS and CDR2 is YYNGEE. CDR3 in DNA: TGTGCCAGCAGCGTAGAGGGGAGGAGGACAGATACGCAGTATTTT. Amino acid sequence: CASSVEGRRTDTQYF.

The chain has TRBV10-2 and TRBJ2-7; no firm D call. The CDR3 covers 13 residues. Germline CDR1 and CDR2: WSHSY and SAAADI. The V gene lost 3 bases and the J gene lost 0 bases, with 6 bases spanning the gap. Written as DNA, the CDR3 is TGCGCCAGCAGTGAAGGTTTCTCCTACGAGCAGTACTTC. Translated: CASSEGFSYEQYF.

V gene TRBV4-1 combines with J gene TRBJ2-2; 9 bases map to TRBD1. The CDR3 runs to 18 residues. Trimming removed 3 bases from V and 7 bases from J; junction bases left unmatched: 15. CDR1 is MGHRA, CDR2 YSYEKL, per germline. Here the CDR3 reads CASSHELPGQGKNGELFF. CDR3 nucleotides: TGCGCCAGCAGCCATGAACTTCCGGGACAGGGCAAAAACGGGGAGCTGTTTTTT.

This clone is a singleton in its sample. The junction differs from germline at one of its ends, possibly a read error. V usage is TRBV6-5 and J usage is TRBJ1-1; 7 nucleotides match TRBD1. CDR3 length equals 13 residues. Germline assignment: CDR1 MNHEY and CDR2 SVGAGI. CDR3 protein: CASSPTGAAYSYF. In nucleotides, the CDR3 is TGTGCCAGCAGCCCTACAGGGGCGGCCTATTCTTACTTT.

The CDR3 sequence: CASSSESYEQYF. For the CDR3, the DNA is TGTGCCAGCAGTTCCGAGTCCTACGAGCAGTACTTC. This chain connects TRBV27 to TRBJ2-7; no reliable D call. This CDR3 has 12 amino acids. CDR1 and CDR2 (germline): MNHEY, SMNVEV (reference sequence). V lost 4 bases, J lost 1 base, and 5 bases lay in between.

This clone turned up a few times. The J gene is TRBJ2-7, the V gene TRBV4-1; TRBD1 aligns across 9 bases. The CDR3 has 15 amino acids. CDR1 is MGHRA, CDR2 YSYEKL, per germline. The ends lost 1 base at V and 1 base at J; junction bases unmatched: 2. Here the CDR3 DNA reads TGCGCCAGCAGCCAAGCAGGACAGGGGTCCTACGAGCAGTACTTC. Protein sequence: CASSQAGQGSYEQYF.

This chain links TRBV27 with TRBJ2-1; D remains ambiguous. CDR3 length equals 15 residues. From germline, CDR1 is MNHEY and CDR2 SMNVEV (reference sequence). With 3 bases removed from V and 8 bases from J, the gap between germline ends came to 17 bases. CDR3 in DNA: TGTGCCAGCAGTTTGTTCGGAAATATGGGATATGAGCAGTTCTTC. Translating gives CASSLFGNMGYEQFF.

The J gene is TRBJ2-1, the V gene TRBV6-5; D is undetermined. Deletions cut 0 bases from V and 6 bases from J, with 15 bases between. From germline, CDR1 is MNHEY and CDR2 SVGAGI. This CDR3 has 16 residues. Here the CDR3 reads CASSYSFVPKINEQFF. CDR3 nucleotides: TGTGCCAGCAGTTACTCTTTCGTCCCGAAGATCAATGAGCAGTTCTTC.

The gene calls are TRBV5-4 and TRBJ1-1; TRBD1 is a possible D gene (5 bases). CDR3 length equals 11 residues. Trimming removed 5 bases from V and 8 bases from J, with 10 bases in between. Germline V gene data show CDR1 as SGHNT and CDR2 as YYREEE (reference sequence). The CDR3 DNA is TGTGCCAGCAGAAGCGGGACGGAAGCTTTCTTT. Amino acids: CASRSGTEAFF.

The chain carries TRBV2 and TRBJ1-1; 12 bases are a match to TRBD1. Germline V CDR1 and CDR2: SNHLY, FYNNEI. With 8 bases clipped from V and 0 bases from J, the junction kept 7 bases outside the gene matches. There are 16 residues in the CDR3. The CDR3 here is CASGVGTGGVNTEAFF. As DNA, the CDR3 is TGTGCCAGCGGGGTAGGGACAGGGGGCGTGAACACTGAAGCTTTCTTT.

The chain is built from TRBV27 and TRBJ2-1, with unresolved D. V lost 2 bases, J lost 5 bases, and 13 bases lay in between. Germline V CDR1 and CDR2: MNHEY, SMNVEV (reference sequence). The CDR3 loop spans 15 amino acids. Here the CDR3 reads CASSLIVRDDNEQFF. CDR3 coding DNA: TGTGCCAGCAGTTTAATCGTCCGTGACGACAATGAGCAGTTCTTC.

J is TRBJ1-1 and V is TRBV7-6, with 7 bases matching TRBD1. This CDR3 is 16 amino acids long. Germline CDR1 and CDR2: SGHVS and FNYEAQ. V dropped 1 base and J dropped 6; count of bases not matched to a gene: 11. CDR3 region: CASSLETGHFFAEAFF. DNA for the CDR3: TGTGCCAGCAGCTTAGAGACAGGGCATTTTTTCGCTGAAGCTTTCTTT.

The chain joins TRBV27 to TRBJ1-2, with unresolved D. V lost 3 bases and J 6 bases, leaving 11 bases between the germline ends. CDR3 length: 13 amino acids. Per germline, CDR1 MNHEY and CDR2 SMNVEV (reference sequence). This chain's CDR3 is CASSFSLAHGYTF. The CDR3 coding sequence is TGTGCCAGCAGTTTCTCCCTCGCTCATGGCTACACCTTC.